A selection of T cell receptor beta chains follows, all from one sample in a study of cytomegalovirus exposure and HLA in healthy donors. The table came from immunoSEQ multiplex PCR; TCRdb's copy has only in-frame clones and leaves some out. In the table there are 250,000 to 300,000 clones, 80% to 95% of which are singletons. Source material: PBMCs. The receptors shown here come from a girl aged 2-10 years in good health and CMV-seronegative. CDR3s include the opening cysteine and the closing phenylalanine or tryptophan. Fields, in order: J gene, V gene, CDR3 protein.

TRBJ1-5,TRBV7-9,CASSRSNQPQHF
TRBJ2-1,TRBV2,CASSPISGRAVNEQFF
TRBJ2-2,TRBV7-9,CASSYRGENTGELFF
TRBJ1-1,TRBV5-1,CASSPGSAEAFF
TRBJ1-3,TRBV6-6,CASSYGQGVDTIYF
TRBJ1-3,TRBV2,CAISVLGLTGNTIYF
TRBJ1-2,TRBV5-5,CASSLDRAGAGSYGYTF
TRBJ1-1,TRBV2,CASSEEVASREAFF
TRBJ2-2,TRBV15,CATSGFAAGELFF
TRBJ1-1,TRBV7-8,CASSLTGDTEAFF
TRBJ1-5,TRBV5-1,CASSATGEGNQPQHF
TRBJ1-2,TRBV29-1,CSVERRDRGPVYGYTF
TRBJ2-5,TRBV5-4,CASSLVGGSVETQYF
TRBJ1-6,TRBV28,CASSLAGNSPLHF
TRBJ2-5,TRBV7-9,CSSSLDSLTLQETQYF
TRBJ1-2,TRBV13,CASSAGTGLIYGYTF
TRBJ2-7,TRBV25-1,CASSELTGTGEQYF
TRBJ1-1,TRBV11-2,CASSFGTEAFF
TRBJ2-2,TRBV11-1,CASSRSGGRTGELFF
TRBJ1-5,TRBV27,CATRTATEGGKPQHF
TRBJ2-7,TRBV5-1,CASSLEGGDSYEQYF
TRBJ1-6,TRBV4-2,CASSQGSRGLVNSPLHF
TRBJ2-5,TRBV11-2,CASSYRGEGGTWDQYF
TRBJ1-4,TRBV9,CASSPRLTAANEKLFF
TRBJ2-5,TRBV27,CASSDRGYETQYF
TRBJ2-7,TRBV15,CATSRVRDRLPYEQYF